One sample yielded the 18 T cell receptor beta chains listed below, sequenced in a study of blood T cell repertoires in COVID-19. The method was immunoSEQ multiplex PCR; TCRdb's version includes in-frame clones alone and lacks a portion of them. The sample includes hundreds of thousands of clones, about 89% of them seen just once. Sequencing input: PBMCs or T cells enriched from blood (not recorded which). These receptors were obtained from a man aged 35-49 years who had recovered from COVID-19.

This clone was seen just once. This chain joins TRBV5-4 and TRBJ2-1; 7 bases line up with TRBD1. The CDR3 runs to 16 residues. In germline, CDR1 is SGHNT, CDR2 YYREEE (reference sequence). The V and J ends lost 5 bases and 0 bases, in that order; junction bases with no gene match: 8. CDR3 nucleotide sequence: TGTGCCAGCAGGCGAGAGACAGGGAGCTCCTACAATGAGCAGTTCTTC. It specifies CASRRETGSSYNEQFF.

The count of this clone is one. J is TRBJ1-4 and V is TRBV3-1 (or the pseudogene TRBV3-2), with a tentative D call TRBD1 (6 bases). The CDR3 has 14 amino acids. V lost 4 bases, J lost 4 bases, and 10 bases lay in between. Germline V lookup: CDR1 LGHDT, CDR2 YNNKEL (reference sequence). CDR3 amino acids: CASSPGQLNEKLFF. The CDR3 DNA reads TGTGCCAGCAGCCCCGGACAGCTTAATGAAAAACTGTTTTTT.

This chain's CDR3 is CASSFTGGTEAFF. As DNA, the CDR3 is TGTGCCAGCAGTTTCACGGGGGGGACTGAAGCTTTCTTT. V gene TRBV27 combines with J gene TRBJ1-1; D is possibly TRBD1 (5 bases). CDR3 length: 13 amino acids. V shed 3 bases and J shed 5 bases, with 10 bases lying between them. Germline V gene data show CDR1 as MNHEY and CDR2 as SMNVEV (reference sequence).

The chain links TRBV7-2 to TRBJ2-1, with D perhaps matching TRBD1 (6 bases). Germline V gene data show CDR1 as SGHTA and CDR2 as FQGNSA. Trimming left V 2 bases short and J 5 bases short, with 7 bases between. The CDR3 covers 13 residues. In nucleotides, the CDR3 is TGTGCCAGCAGCTTATACAGGGACAATGAGCAGTTCTTC. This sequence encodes CASSLYRDNEQFF.

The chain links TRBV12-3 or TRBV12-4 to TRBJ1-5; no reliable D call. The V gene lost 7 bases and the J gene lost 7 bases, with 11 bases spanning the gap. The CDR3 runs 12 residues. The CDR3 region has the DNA TGTGCCAGCACCCTACCGAACCAGCCCCAGCATTTT. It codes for CASTLPNQPQHF.

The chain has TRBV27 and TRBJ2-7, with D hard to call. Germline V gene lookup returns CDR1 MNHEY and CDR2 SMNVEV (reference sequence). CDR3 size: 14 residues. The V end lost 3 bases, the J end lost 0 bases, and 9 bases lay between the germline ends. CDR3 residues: CASSFTVPSYEQYF. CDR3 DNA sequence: TGTGCCAGCAGTTTCACAGTCCCCTCCTACGAGCAGTACTTC.

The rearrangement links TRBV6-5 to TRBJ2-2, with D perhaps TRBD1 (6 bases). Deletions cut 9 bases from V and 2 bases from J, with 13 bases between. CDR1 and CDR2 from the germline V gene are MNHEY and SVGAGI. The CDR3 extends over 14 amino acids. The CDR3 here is CASTRDTNTGELFF. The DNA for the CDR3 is TGTGCCAGTACCCGGGACACAAACACCGGGGAGCTGTTTTTT.

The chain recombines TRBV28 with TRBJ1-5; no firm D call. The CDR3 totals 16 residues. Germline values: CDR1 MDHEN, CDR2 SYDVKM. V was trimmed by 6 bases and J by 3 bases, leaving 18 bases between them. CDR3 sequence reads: CASSMRSPGYNQPQHF. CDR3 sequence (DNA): TGTGCCAGCAGCATGCGGTCTCCTGGGTACAATCAGCCCCAGCATTTT. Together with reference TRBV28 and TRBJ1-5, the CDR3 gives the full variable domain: DVKVTQSSRYLVKRTGEKVFLECVQDMDHENMFWYRQDPGLGLRLIYFSYDVKMKEKGDIPEGYSVSREKKERFSLILESASTNQTSMYLCASSMRSPGYNQPQHFGDGTRLSIL.

CDR3 protein: CSAQAAAYFTDTQYF. The CDR3 bases are TGCAGCGCTCAAGCGGCGGCCTACTTCACAGATACGCAGTATTTT. The chain joins TRBV29-1 to TRBJ2-3; D is possibly TRBD2 (5 bases). Germline loops: CDR1 SQVTM, CDR2 ANQGSEA. V was shortened by 7 bases and J by 2 bases, with 19 bases between the two germline ends. The CDR3 has 15 residues.

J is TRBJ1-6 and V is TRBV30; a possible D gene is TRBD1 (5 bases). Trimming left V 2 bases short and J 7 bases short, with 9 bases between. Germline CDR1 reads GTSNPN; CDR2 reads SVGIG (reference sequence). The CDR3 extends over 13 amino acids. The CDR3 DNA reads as TGTGCCTGGAGTCCAGGGTGGAATTCACCCCTCCACTTT. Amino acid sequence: CAWSPGWNSPLHF.

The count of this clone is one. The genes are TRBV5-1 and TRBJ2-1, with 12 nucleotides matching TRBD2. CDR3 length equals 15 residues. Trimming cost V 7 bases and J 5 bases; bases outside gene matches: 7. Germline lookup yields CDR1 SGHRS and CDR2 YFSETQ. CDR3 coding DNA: TGCGCCAGCTCGTGGACTAGCGGGGTCCACAATGAGCAGTTCTTC. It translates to CASSWTSGVHNEQFF.

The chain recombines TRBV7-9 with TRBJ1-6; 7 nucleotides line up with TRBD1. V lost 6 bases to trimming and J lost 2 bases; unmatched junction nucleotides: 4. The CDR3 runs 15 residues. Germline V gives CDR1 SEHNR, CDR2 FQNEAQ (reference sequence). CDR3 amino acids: CASREGTAYNSPLHF. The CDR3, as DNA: TGTGCCAGCAGGGAAGGGACAGCCTATAATTCACCCCTCCACTTT.

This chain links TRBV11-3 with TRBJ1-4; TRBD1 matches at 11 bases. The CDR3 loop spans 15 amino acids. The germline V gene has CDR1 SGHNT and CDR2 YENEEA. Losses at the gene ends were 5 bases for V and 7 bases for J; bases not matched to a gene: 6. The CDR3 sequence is CASSRGTGGVEKLFF. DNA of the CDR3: TGTGCCAGCAGCCGCGGGACAGGGGGAGTTGAAAAACTGTTTTTT.

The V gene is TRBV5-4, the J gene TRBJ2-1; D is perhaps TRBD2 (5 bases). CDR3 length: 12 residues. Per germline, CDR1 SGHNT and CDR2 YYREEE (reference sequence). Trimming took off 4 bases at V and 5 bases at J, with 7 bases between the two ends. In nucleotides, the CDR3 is TGTGCCAGCAGCGGACTTCACAATGAGCAGTTCTTC. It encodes CASSGLHNEQFF.

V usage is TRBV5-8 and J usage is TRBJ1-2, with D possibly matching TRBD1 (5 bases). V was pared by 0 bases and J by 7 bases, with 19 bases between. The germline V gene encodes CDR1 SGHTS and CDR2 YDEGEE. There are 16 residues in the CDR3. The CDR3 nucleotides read TGTGCCAGCAGCTTGGGCGGGGGTGTACACTTCGGTGGCTACACCTTC. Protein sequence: CASSLGGGVHFGGYTF.

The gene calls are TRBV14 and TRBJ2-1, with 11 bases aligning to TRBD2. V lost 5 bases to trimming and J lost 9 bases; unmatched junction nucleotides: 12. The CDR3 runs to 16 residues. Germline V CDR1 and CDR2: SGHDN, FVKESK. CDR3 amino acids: CASSETSSGRLAEQFF. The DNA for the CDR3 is TGTGCCAGCAGCGAAACTTCTAGCGGGAGGTTGGCTGAGCAGTTCTTC.

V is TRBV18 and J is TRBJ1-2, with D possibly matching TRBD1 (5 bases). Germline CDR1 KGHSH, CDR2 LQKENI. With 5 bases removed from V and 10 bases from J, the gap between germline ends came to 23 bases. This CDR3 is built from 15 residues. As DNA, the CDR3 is TGTGCCAGCTCAGGAGTCCGGGAGGCAGGGCCGTTCTACACCTTC. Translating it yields CASSGVREAGPFYTF. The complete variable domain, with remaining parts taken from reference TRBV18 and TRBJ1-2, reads NAGVMQNPRHLVRRRGQEARLRCSPMKGHSHVYWYRQLPEEGLKFMVYLQKENIIDESGMPKERFSAEFPKEGPSILRIQQVVRGDSAAYFCASSGVREAGPFYTFGSGTRLTVV.

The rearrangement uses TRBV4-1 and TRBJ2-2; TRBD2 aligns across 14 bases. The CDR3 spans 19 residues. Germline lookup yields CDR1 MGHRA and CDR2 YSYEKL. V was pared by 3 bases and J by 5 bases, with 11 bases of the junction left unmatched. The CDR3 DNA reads TGCGCCAGCAGCCATGCTATCCCCGGGACTAGCGGGGGTACCGGGGAGCTGTTTTTT. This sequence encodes CASSHAIPGTSGGTGELFF.